This TCR beta chain was sequenced for a study of shared clonotypes between healthy human individuals. Background on the study: Per donor, CD8 memory used one plate, CD8 naive used two, CD4 memory used three and CD4 naive used three.

The CDR3 is 17 amino acids. From germline, CDR1 is KGHSH and CDR2 LQKENI. Evenly divided among several immunoSEQ plates was the genomic DNA of each subset. TCRdb keeps only in-frame clones here, not all; method: immunoSEQ multiplex PCR. Of about 980,000 clones detected, about 80% appear once; the ten largest clones hold roughly 1.5%. Study-level points and caveats: Generally, naive subsets came out with larger estimated richness than memory subsets.

Points on this clone: Its antigen remains unidentified. One end of the junction is discordant with germline, which a read error may explain.

The chain joins TRBV18 to TRBJ1-4; 12 bases fit TRBD1. This receptor was obtained from a man younger than 30 in good health. Sequencing was carried out using memory CD4+ T cells sorted from blood. Subset here: CD45RA-negative fraction. Here the CDR3 reads CASSPGQGAGTNEKQFF. The CDR3 DNA follows: TGTGCCAGCTCACCGGGACAGGGGGCAGGAACTAATGAAAAACAGTTTTTT.